A single sample gave rise to the 13 T cell receptor beta chains below, sequenced in a study of radiotherapy plus CTLA-4 blockade in lung cancer (dated by TCRdb to 2016 to 2018). The library was made by the immunoSEQ multiplex PCR assay. The table comes from immuneACCESS by way of TCRdb, which keeps in-frame sequences with V and J called. Part of the clones is missing from these tables; in studies checked, under half for an unresolved V gene and the rest for unknown reasons. The sample table holds 50,000 or so clones, of which approximately 76% were seen once. The ten biggest clones cover 8.5% to 14% of the sample. This specimen was peripheral blood, taken from a patient treated with radiotherapy plus ipilimumab. The receptors stem from a human donor with non-small cell lung cancer who had stable disease on radiotherapy plus ipilimumab.

The gene calls are TRBV11-2 and TRBJ1-3; 7 bases are shared with TRBD1. V shed 3 bases, J shed 2 bases, and the junction held 1 base outside the gene matches. The germline gives CDR1 SGHAT, CDR2 FQNNGV. This CDR3 comprises 14 residues. As DNA, the CDR3 is TGTGCCAGCAGCTTTACAGGGGCTGGAAACACCATATATTTT. This translates into CASSFTGAGNTIYF.

In DNA form, the CDR3 reads TGTGCCAGCAGCTCGTGGACAGGGGAGAACACTGAAGCTTTCTTT. Residues: CASSSWTGENTEAFF. The gene calls are TRBV9 and TRBJ1-1; the match to TRBD1 covers 9 bases. CDR1 SGDLS and CDR2 YYNGEE come from the germline V gene. Trimming removed 4 bases from V and 1 base from J; junction bases left unmatched: 5. The CDR3 extends over 15 amino acids.

This chain links TRBV9 with TRBJ2-7; TRBD2 agrees at 7 bases. The CDR3 spans 16 residues. Germline CDR1 and CDR2: SGDLS and YYNGEE. J gave up 0 bases and V 3 bases, and 9 bases lay outside the gene matches. CDR3 nucleotide sequence: TGTGCCAGCAGCGCCGGAAGCGGGGAGAGCTCCTACGAGCAGTACGTC. Protein sequence: CASSAGSGESSYEQYV.

V usage is TRBV5-1 and J usage is TRBJ2-1; 11 bases fit TRBD1. This CDR3 region has 15 residues. V shed 2 bases, J shed 6 bases, and the junction held 4 bases outside the gene matches. Germline lookup yields CDR1 SGHRS and CDR2 YFSETQ. The CDR3 DNA follows: TGCGCCAGCAGCTTCGGGACAGGGGGTCCCAATGAGCAGTTCTTC. It translates to CASSFGTGGPNEQFF. The full variable domain, in which reference TRBV5-1 and TRBJ2-1 provide the parts outside the CDR3, is KAGVTQTPRYLIKTRGQQVTLSCSPISGHRSVSWYQQTPGQGLQFLFEYFSETQRNKGNFPGRFSGRQFSNSRSEMNVSTLELGDSALYLCASSFGTGGPNEQFFGPGTRLTVL.

The chain is built from TRBV29-1 and TRBJ2-3; tentatively, D is TRBD1 (5 bases). The CDR3 spans 14 residues. The V end was cut by 1 base, the J end by 6 bases, with 14 bases between. CDR1 and CDR2 (germline): SQVTM, ANQGSEA. CDR3 sequence: CSVEGSRAGDTQYF. CDR3 nucleotides: TGCAGCGTTGAAGGGTCCAGGGCTGGGGATACGCAGTATTTT.

The CDR3 here is CASTGQGAWNTEAFF. CDR3 DNA: TGTGCCAGCACCGGACAGGGGGCTTGGAACACTGAAGCTTTCTTT. The rearrangement links TRBV27 to TRBJ1-1, with 11 bases fitting TRBD1. This CDR3 is 15 amino acids long. V lost 7 bases, J lost 1 base, and 5 bases stayed unmatched. Looked up from germline, CDR1 is MNHEY and CDR2 is SMNVEV (reference sequence).

This clone is a singleton in its sample. The rearrangement links TRBV6-5 to TRBJ2-3; D uncertain. This CDR3 comprises 13 residues. The germline V and J ends were trimmed by 4 bases and 2 bases, with 7 bases remaining between them. Germline CDR1 and CDR2: MNHEY and SVGAGI. CDR3 residues: CASSSQDTDTQYF. The CDR3 DNA is TGTGCCAGCAGTTCACAAGACACAGATACGCAGTATTTT.

The chain employs TRBV5-1 and TRBJ2-7; 7 positions agree with TRBD2. The V segment lost 0 bases and the J segment 2 bases; nucleotides outside the gene matches: 5. This CDR3 is 15 amino acids long. Germline V gene data show CDR1 as SGHRS and CDR2 as YFSETQ. The CDR3 bases are TGCGCCAGCAGCTTGGCTGGGGGGGGGACCTACGAGCAGTACTTC. Residues: CASSLAGGGTYEQYF.

Only a few counts were recorded for this clone. The genes are TRBV9 and TRBJ1-2; D is possibly TRBD1 (5 bases). The CDR3 has 15 residues. Germline V gene lookup returns CDR1 SGDLS and CDR2 YYNGEE. V was pared by 2 bases and J by 4 bases, with 15 bases between. The CDR3 nucleotides read TGTGCCAGCAGCGTGGACATTTCGGGGGGCTATGGCTACACCTTC. Amino acids: CASSVDISGGYGYTF.

V is TRBV9 and J is TRBJ1-2; 8 positions agree with TRBD1. Trimming took 3 bases from V and 5 from J; bases not matched to a gene: 6. Germline CDR1 and CDR2: SGDLS and YYNGEE. CDR3 length: 14 residues. This chain's CDR3 is CASSDRGISYGYTF. The DNA for the CDR3 is TGTGCCAGCAGCGACAGGGGGATTTCATATGGCTACACCTTC.

This clone was observed once. This sequence joins TRBV2 and TRBJ1-2, with TRBD1 identical over 12 bases. The V gene's germline CDR1 is SNHLY and CDR2 FYNNEI. The CDR3 runs to 13 residues. With 8 bases clipped from V and 2 bases from J, the junction kept 0 bases outside the gene matches. In DNA form, the CDR3 reads TGTGCCAGCGGGACAGGGGGCAACTATGGCTACACCTTC. Translating gives CASGTGGNYGYTF.

The chain couples TRBV25-1 to TRBJ1-2, with 11 nucleotides matching TRBD1. The germline V gene encodes CDR1 MGHDK and CDR2 SYGVNS. V dropped 9 bases and J dropped 5; count of bases not matched to a gene: 11. The CDR3 covers 15 residues. The CDR3 DNA reads as TGTGCCAGTTTCGAACCGGGGACAGGGGGGTATGGCTACACCTTC. Amino acids: CASFEPGTGGYGYTF.

The gene calls are TRBV18 and TRBJ1-5; D remains ambiguous. CDR3 length equals 13 residues. Germline V gene data show CDR1 as KGHSH and CDR2 as LQKENI. Trimming shortened V by 6 bases and J by 3 bases, and 9 bases separated the two germline ends. The CDR3 region is CASSQEINQPQHF. In DNA, the CDR3 is TGTGCCAGCTCCCAGGAAATCAATCAGCCCCAGCATTTT.